A single sample is the source of the 6 T cell receptor beta chains below, sequenced in a study of T cell responses to AZD1222 COVID-19 vaccine. Assay: immunoSEQ multiplex PCR; the TCRdb copy retains only in-frame clones and omits some. This repertoire shows about 120,000 clones, about 92% found once; its top ten account for 4.5% to 6%. Sequencing was performed on peripheral blood, taken 28 days after the second AZD1222 dose. All receptors come from an adult who received the AZD1222 COVID-19 vaccine.

The chain recombines TRBV4-3 with TRBJ1-1; D ambiguous. V was shortened by 0 bases and J by 4 bases, with 9 bases between the two germline ends. The germline V gene encodes CDR1 LGHNA and CDR2 YSLEER. This CDR3 is built from 14 residues. CDR3 coding DNA: TGCGCCAGCAGCCAAGAACAAGGGTTCACTGAAGCTTTCTTT. Protein product: CASSQEQGFTEAFF.

The V gene is TRBV7-2, the J gene TRBJ1-1, with 9 positions matching TRBD1. The J segment lost 4 bases and the V segment lost 7 bases, leaving 7 bases of the junction unmatched. The germline CDR1 and CDR2 sequences are SGHTA and FQGNSA. This CDR3 contains 14 residues. The CDR3 bases are TGTGCCAGCACCCCGGGGGACAGGGCCACTGAAGCTTTCTTT. It codes for CASTPGDRATEAFF.

This clone was counted once. The V and J genes are TRBV4-3 and TRBJ2-1; D assignment may be TRBD1 or TRBD2 (5 bases each). Trimming removed 0 bases at V and 8 bases at J, with 8 bases between. CDR3 size: 13 residues. Germline loops: CDR1 LGHNA, CDR2 YSLEER. The CDR3 protein is CASSQDRDHEQFF. As DNA, the CDR3 is TGCGCCAGCAGCCAAGATAGGGACCATGAGCAGTTCTTC.

The rearrangement links TRBV7-9 to TRBJ1-1; no firm D call. With 5 bases removed from V and 3 bases from J, the gap between germline ends came to 10 bases. Per the germline V gene, CDR1 is SEHNR and CDR2 is FQNEAQ (reference sequence). The CDR3 length is 13 residues. In DNA, the CDR3 is TGTGCCAGCAGCCTCCAGAGTTACACTGAAGCTTTCTTT. This codes for CASSLQSYTEAFF. Full variable domain (missing parts from reference TRBV7-9 and TRBJ1-1): DTGVSQNPRHKITKRGQNVTFRCDPISEHNRLYWYRQTLGQGPEFLTYFQNEAQLEKSRLLSDRFSAERPKGSFSTLEIQRTEQGDSAMYLCASSLQSYTEAFFGQGTRLTVV.

V and J are TRBV19 and TRBJ2-1; the D call may be TRBD1 or TRBD2 (5 bases each). The CDR3 is 14 residues long. Germline V lookup: CDR1 LNHDA, CDR2 SQIVND (reference sequence). V lost 5 bases, J lost 2 bases, and 10 bases lay in between. The CDR3 DNA reads TGTGCCAGTAGTGCCGGGACGGCCTACAATGAGCAGTTCTTC. Its protein is CASSAGTAYNEQFF.

Comments on this clone: Relative to the germline gene, one junction end is altered; a read error may explain this. The V and J genes are TRBV7-7 and TRBJ2-7, with a possible D match to TRBD1 (5 bases). The V gene's germline CDR1 is SSHAT and CDR2 FNYEAQ (reference sequence). CDR3 length: 13 residues. The CDR3 sequence is CASSTQVSNEQYF. CDR3 nucleotide sequence: TGTGCTAGCAGCACACAGGTTTCCAACGAGCAGTACTTC.